The TCR beta chain under discussion was sequenced for a study of T-cell reconstitution after alpha-beta-depleted transplantation in children. This clonotype was seen only a few times. The TCRbeta library incorporated unique molecular identifiers. From the PCR reads, TCRdb called clonotypes with MiXCR, one entry per CDR3 protein. This sample has 500,000 to 600,000 distinct CDR3 sequences, with about a sixth found just once. Germline V lookup: CDR1 SGHRS, CDR2 YFSETQ. The V and J ends lost 5 bases and 7 bases, in that order; junction bases with no gene match: 9. The CDR3 runs 15 residues. The J gene is TRBJ2-1, the V gene TRBV5-1; 10 nucleotides align to TRBD2. This clonotype was obtained from a human donor who donated a stem cell graft to a child with acute lymphoblastic leukemia. The sample was PBMCs from the stem cell graft donor, taken from the stem cell graft. In nucleotides, the CDR3 is TGCGCCAGCAGGGCGTCTAGCGGGAGATGGAATGAGCAGTTCTTC. This gives the protein CASRASSGRWNEQFF.